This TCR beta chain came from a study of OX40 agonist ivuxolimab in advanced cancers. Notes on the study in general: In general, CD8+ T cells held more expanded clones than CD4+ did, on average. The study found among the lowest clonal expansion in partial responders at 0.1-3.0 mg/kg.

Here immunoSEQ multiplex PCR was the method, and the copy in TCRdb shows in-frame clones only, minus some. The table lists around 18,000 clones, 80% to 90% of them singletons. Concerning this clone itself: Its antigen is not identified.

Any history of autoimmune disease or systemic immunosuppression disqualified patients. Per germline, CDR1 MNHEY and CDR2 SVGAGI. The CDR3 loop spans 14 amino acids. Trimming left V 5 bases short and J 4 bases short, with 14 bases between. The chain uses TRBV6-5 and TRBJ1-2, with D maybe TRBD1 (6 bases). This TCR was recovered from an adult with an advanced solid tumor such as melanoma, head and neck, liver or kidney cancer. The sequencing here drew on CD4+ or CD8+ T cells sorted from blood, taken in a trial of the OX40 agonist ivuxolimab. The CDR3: CASSGPTGGYGYTF. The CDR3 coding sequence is TGTGCCAGCAGTGGCCCGACAGGCGGCTATGGCTACACCTTC.